This T cell receptor beta chain was identified during a study of blood T cell repertoires in COVID-19 (dated by TCRdb to the early 2020s). General notes on the study: The collaborator samples originated in the United States, Italy and Spain and spanned the acute and convalescent phases of COVID-19. The prospective study material was composed of cDNA or gDNA derived from T cells, B-cell-depleted T cells, or PBMCs. The dataset comprised deeply sampled blood TCRbeta repertoires from subjects exposed to, actively infected with, or recovered from COVID-19. The repertoires were made available in a free public database intended to serve as a resource for research on the immune response to SARS-CoV-2. The samples were drawn from two sources: the first 160 participants of the ongoing ImmuneRACE study, and 950 to 1,500 subjects contributed by 6 global collaborators. Nearly every sample came with metadata listing a de-identified subject ID, COVID-19 status, age in years and sex. Where HLA class I and class II types were available, the types were taken from metadata supplied by the sample provider, not from assay-based typing. Overall study results and their limits: The amount of clinical and demographic metadata varied by source and participant and was provided uncurated.

The collaborating institutions used their own protocols to collect whole blood in K2EDTA tubes. For TCRbeta analysis, collaborators shipped samples in one of three forms: frozen whole blood, isolated PBMCs, or DNA extracted from either of those sample types. TCRbeta CDR3 regions were amplified from genomic DNA using the immunoSEQ Assay, a bias-controlled multiplex PCR. Concerning the study's data processing: The number of nucleated cells in each sample was estimated from the amplification of reference gene primers within the assay. To quantify the absolute abundance of each unique TCRbeta CDR3 rearrangement, sequence reads were collapsed and filtered. For each sample, productive Simpson clonality was calculated as the square root of Simpson's diversity index over productive rearrangements. In TCRdb, the immuneACCESS table is reduced to in-frame sequences with V and J assigned. These tables do not hold every clone; where another copy was compared, an unresolved V gene accounts for under half, and the others remain unexplained. From that table come the V and J calls and clone size; the DNA was used to work out D and trimming. Within this sample are approximately 270,000 clones, with 80% to 90% of them counted one time only. About 11% of the sample is taken by the ten largest.

As to this clone: What this receptor recognizes is not known. No base quality values were provided; no much bigger clone lies one nucleotide off.

Trimming takes 0 bases from V and 5 bases from J, and the germline ends sit 8 bases apart. The germline V gene (reference sequence) sets CDR1 to SGHNT and CDR2 to YYREEE. Counted from cysteine to phenylalanine, this CDR3 has 13 amino acids. The DNA shown is the 39-base CDR3, in frame from base 1. The chain couples TRBV5-4 to TRBJ1-1; TRBD1 is a weak D gene call, 5 bases matching. The sequencing input was peripheral blood. The receptor was isolated from a woman aged 70-85 years with acute or convalescent COVID-19. The DNA is as follows: TGTGCCAGCAGCTTGGTGGCAGGGACTGAAGCTTTCTTT. Translated, it gives CASSLVAGTEAFF.